This TCR beta chain originates from a study of T cell repertoires in cytomegalovirus infection. At the level of the study: CMV infection and matching HLA type were both indicated by public TCR beta signatures. Whole-study findings and limits: Accumulated public TCR beta family frequency recognized individuals carrying CMV together with the relevant HLA. HLA-C-restricted CMV clonotypes gave the most frequent clonotype in two of eight donors.

In the case of this clonotype: Its antigen is currently unknown.

Germline values: CDR1 DFQATT, CDR2 SNEGSKA (reference sequence). The ends were cut back, 6 bases at V and 3 bases at J, with 9 bases in the middle. This CDR3 is 11 amino acids long. TCRdb redid the calling of the reads with MiXCR, one entry per CDR3 protein. The data hold some 150,000 distinct CDR3 sequences, with roughly 6.5% observed a single time. The V call is TRBV20-1, the J call TRBJ2-7, with D possibly matching TRBD1 (6 bases). The receptor was isolated from a human donor in good health (CMV status not recorded). Some clones in this sample may be carry-over from other donors' samples. The sequenced sample was PBMCs. The CDR3 DNA follows: TGCAGTGCCCGGGACAACTACGAGCAGTACTTC. It codes for CSARDNYEQYF.